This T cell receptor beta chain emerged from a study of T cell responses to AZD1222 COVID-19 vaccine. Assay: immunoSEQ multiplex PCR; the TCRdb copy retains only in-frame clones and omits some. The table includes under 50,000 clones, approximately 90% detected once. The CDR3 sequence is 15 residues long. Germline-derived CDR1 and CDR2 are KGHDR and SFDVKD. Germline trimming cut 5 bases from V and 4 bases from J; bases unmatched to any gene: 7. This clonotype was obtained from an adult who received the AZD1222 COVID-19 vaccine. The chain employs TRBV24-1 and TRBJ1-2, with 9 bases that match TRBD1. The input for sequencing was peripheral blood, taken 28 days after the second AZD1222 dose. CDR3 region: CATSGGGQGTYGYTF. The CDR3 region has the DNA TGTGCCACCAGTGGCGGGGGACAGGGCACCTATGGCTACACCTTC.